The 27 T cell receptor beta chains below were found in one sample sequenced in a study of blood T cell repertoires in COVID-19. TCRdb keeps only in-frame clones here, not all; method: immunoSEQ multiplex PCR. Of hundreds of thousands of clones listed, around 85% are singletons. Specimen: peripheral blood. All receptors derive from a woman younger than 45 who had recovered from COVID-19.

This sequence joins TRBV14 and TRBJ1-1; no firm D call. Trimming stripped 0 bases from V and 4 bases from J, with 12 bases between. Germline V CDR1 and CDR2: SGHDN, FVKESK. The CDR3 length is 15 residues. The CDR3 sequence: CASSQEGMGGTEAFF. The CDR3 bases are TGTGCCAGCAGCCAAGAGGGCATGGGTGGCACTGAAGCTTTCTTT.

This chain links TRBV28 with TRBJ1-6; the D gene is possibly TRBD1 (5 bases). Germline V gives CDR1 MDHEN, CDR2 SYDVKM. CDR3 length equals 14 residues. V lost 5 bases and J lost 8, with 13 bases in between. The CDR3: CASSPGYGDSPLHF. CDR3 DNA: TGTGCCAGCAGTCCAGGGTATGGTGATTCACCCCTCCACTTT.

The rearrangement joins TRBV27 to TRBJ2-7, with D possibly matching TRBD2 (7 bases). The length of the CDR3 is 16 residues. CDR1 MNHEY and CDR2 SMNVEV come from the germline V gene (reference sequence). Deletions cut 3 bases from V and 6 bases from J, with 21 bases between. This CDR3 is CASSLWGGAGAREQYF. CDR3 sequence (DNA): TGTGCCAGCAGTTTGTGGGGAGGGGCAGGGGCTCGCGAGCAGTACTTC.

The chain carries TRBV18 and TRBJ2-1, with 12 bases matching TRBD2. Germline-derived CDR1 and CDR2 are KGHSH and LQKENI. After removal of 4 bases from V and 9 bases from J, the junction contained 7 bases not matched to a gene. This CDR3 has 15 amino acids. The CDR3 loop reads CASSQETSGGGEQFF. The DNA for the CDR3 is TGTGCCAGCTCACAGGAGACTAGCGGGGGAGGTGAGCAGTTCTTC.

The chain uses TRBV28 and TRBJ1-5; TRBD1 agrees at 7 bases. V lost 6 bases to trimming and J lost 6 bases; unmatched junction nucleotides: 11. CDR1 is MDHEN, CDR2 SYDVKM, per germline. The CDR3 sequence is 15 residues long. The CDR3 loop is CASSTTGDPSQPQHF. CDR3 DNA sequence: TGTGCCAGCAGCACAACAGGGGATCCCAGTCAGCCCCAGCATTTT.

This sequence joins TRBV27 and TRBJ2-1, with 11 bases aligning to TRBD2. Losses at the gene ends were 3 bases for V and 9 bases for J; bases not matched to a gene: 13. The CDR3 sequence is 17 residues long. The V gene's germline CDR1 is MNHEY and CDR2 SMNVEV (reference sequence). For the CDR3, the DNA is TGTGCCAGCAGTTTGGGCCTCGTACTAGCGGGAGAGTTTGAGCAGTTCTTC. This translates into CASSLGLVLAGEFEQFF.

J is TRBJ1-1 and V is TRBV7-9; D is undetermined. Germline V gene data show CDR1 as SEHNR and CDR2 as FQNEAQ (reference sequence). V was pared by 5 bases and J by 2 bases, with 9 bases between. The CDR3 sequence is 13 residues long. CDR3 sequence: CASSAGFNTEAFF. CDR3 coding DNA: TGTGCCAGCAGCGCCGGGTTTAACACTGAAGCTTTCTTT.

The chain joins TRBV4-1 to TRBJ2-7; 9 bases align to TRBD1. Trimming took 2 bases from V and 6 from J; bases not matched to a gene: 11. The CDR3 runs 16 residues. Germline V gene sequence: CDR1 MGHRA, CDR2 YSYEKL. For the CDR3, the DNA is TGCGCCAGCAGCCAACAACCGGGACAGGGTACAGTCGAGCAGTACTTC. Its translation: CASSQQPGQGTVEQYF.

The chain combines TRBV4-1 with TRBJ1-3; 8 nucleotides line up with TRBD1. V gave up 1 base and J gave up 3 bases; unmatched junction bases: 11. Per the germline V gene, CDR1 is MGHRA and CDR2 is YSYEKL. CDR3 size: 18 residues. Here the CDR3 reads CASSQGGTGRNFGNTIYF. In nucleotides, the CDR3 is TGCGCCAGCAGCCAAGGCGGGACAGGCCGTAACTTTGGAAACACCATATATTTT.

The chain employs TRBV3-1 (or the pseudogene TRBV3-2) and TRBJ1-4, with 9 bases aligning to TRBD1. J was trimmed by 3 bases and V by 5 bases; bases with no gene match: 7. The V gene's germline CDR1 is LGHDT and CDR2 YNNKEL (reference sequence). The CDR3 has 16 amino acids. The CDR3 sequence is CASSSRDRDSNEKLFF. CDR3 DNA sequence: TGTGCCAGCAGCTCCCGGGACAGGGACTCTAATGAAAAACTGTTTTTT.

The V gene is TRBV4-2, the J gene TRBJ2-1; possibly TRBD2 for D (5 bases). Germline V gives CDR1 LGHNA, CDR2 YNFKEQ. The CDR3 has 17 amino acids. V lost 3 bases to trimming and J lost 6 bases, with 21 bases between them. CDR3 region: CASSQTTDGVMSNEQFF. DNA for the CDR3: TGTGCCAGCAGCCAGACGACCGACGGGGTGATGAGCAATGAGCAGTTCTTC.

The rearrangement links TRBV19 to TRBJ2-6; 8 nucleotides line up with TRBD1. This CDR3 spans 18 amino acids. The germline V gene encodes CDR1 LNHDA and CDR2 SQIVND (reference sequence). V lost 2 bases to trimming and J lost 0 bases; unmatched junction nucleotides: 6. The CDR3 spells CASSIMGTGRSGANVLTF. CDR3 coding DNA: TGTGCCAGTAGTATAATGGGGACAGGCCGCTCTGGGGCCAACGTCCTGACTTTC.

The chain joins TRBV25-1 to TRBJ1-2; D is perhaps TRBD1 (6 bases). V dropped 1 base and J dropped 8 bases, with 20 bases sitting between them. The CDR3 covers 16 residues. Germline values: CDR1 MGHDK, CDR2 SYGVNS. CDR3 loop: CASSESTRTAIGGYTF. CDR3 in DNA: TGTGCCAGCAGTGAATCTACCAGGACAGCTATCGGCGGCTACACCTTC.

This chain connects TRBV6-5 to TRBJ2-7; 8 positions match TRBD1. Losses at the gene ends were 3 bases for V and 2 bases for J; bases not matched to a gene: 6. Germline V gene data show CDR1 as MNHEY and CDR2 as SVGAGI. The CDR3 covers 15 residues. This CDR3 reads CASSYRLTGAYEQYF. Written as DNA, the CDR3 is TGTGCCAGCAGTTATAGATTGACAGGGGCCTACGAGCAGTACTTC.

The chain links TRBV28 to TRBJ1-2; tentatively, D is TRBD1 (5 bases). This CDR3 region has 14 residues. CDR1 is MDHEN, CDR2 SYDVKM, per germline. V dropped 4 bases and J dropped 2 bases, with 11 bases sitting between them. CDR3 nucleotide sequence: TGTGCCAGCAGTTCATTTGGGGCCAACTATGGCTACACCTTC. Translated, it gives CASSSFGANYGYTF.

The rearrangement uses TRBV5-1 and TRBJ1-1; D is perhaps TRBD1 (5 bases). Per the germline V gene, CDR1 is SGHRS and CDR2 is YFSETQ. This CDR3 is 15 amino acids long. The V and J ends lost 4 bases and 0 bases respectively, with 13 bases between them. The DNA for the CDR3 is TGCGCCAGCAGCCAAAACAGGTTGGTGAACACTGAAGCTTTCTTT. Translation: CASSQNRLVNTEAFF.

This clone was seen only once. This chain connects TRBV13 to TRBJ2-5; D is uncertain. Germline V lookup: CDR1 PRHDT, CDR2 FYEKMQ (reference sequence). The V end was cut by 2 bases, the J end by 3 bases, with 7 bases between. The CDR3 runs to 13 residues. CDR3 in amino acids: CASSLSPEETQYF. In DNA form, the CDR3 reads TGTGCCAGCAGCTTAAGTCCGGAAGAGACCCAGTACTTC.

The chain has TRBV15 and TRBJ1-5; D remains ambiguous. V lost 0 bases, J lost 6 bases, and 6 bases lay in between. CDR1 is LNHNV, CDR2 YYDKDF, per germline (reference sequence). This CDR3 comprises 13 residues. CDR3 in amino acids: CATSRDQSQPQHF. CDR3 bases: TGTGCCACCAGCAGAGATCAGTCTCAGCCCCAGCATTTT.

This chain links TRBV7-9 with TRBJ2-1, with D possibly matching TRBD2 (5 bases). This CDR3 comprises 15 residues. V shed 7 bases and J shed 0 bases, with 13 bases lying between them. Germline-derived CDR1 and CDR2 are SEHNR and FQNEAQ (reference sequence). The DNA of the CDR3 is TGTGCCAGCATGAGACCGGGGAGCTCCTACAATGAGCAGTTCTTC. It is translated as CASMRPGSSYNEQFF.

The chain's CDR3 is CASSSVRTGGPDTQYF. The CDR3 nucleotides read TGTGCCAGCAGTTCGGTCAGGACAGGGGGGCCAGATACGCAGTATTTT. The gene calls are TRBV6-5 and TRBJ2-3; 10 positions match TRBD1. The CDR3 extends over 16 amino acids. V gave up 4 bases and J gave up 4 bases; unmatched junction bases: 8. Germline values: CDR1 MNHEY, CDR2 SVGAGI.

This chain connects TRBV10-3 to TRBJ2-2; TRBD2 is a possible D gene (5 bases). CDR1 is ENHRY and CDR2 is SYGVKD in the germline V gene. This CDR3 spans 14 amino acids. Trimming stripped 4 bases from V and 5 bases from J, with 11 bases between. The CDR3 region has the DNA TGTGCCATCAGTGCTGGACTGTCTACCGGGGAGCTGTTTTTT. Its translation: CAISAGLSTGELFF.

As for this clone: In the same sample, other DNA sequences code for this CDR3. The V gene is TRBV6-5, the J gene TRBJ1-6; D uncertain. The germline V gene has CDR1 MNHEY and CDR2 SVGAGI. This CDR3 spans 14 amino acids. Trimming shortened V by 2 bases and J by 7 bases, and 9 bases separated the two germline ends. The CDR3 sequence is CASSYAGGNSPLHF. Written as DNA, the CDR3 is TGTGCCAGCAGTTACGCGGGTGGGAATTCACCCCTCCACTTT.

The rearrangement links TRBV4-1 to TRBJ2-1; D is unclear. Germline V gene sequence: CDR1 MGHRA, CDR2 YSYEKL. Trimming took off 1 base at V and 8 bases at J, with 6 bases between the two ends. The length of the CDR3 is 12 residues. This chain's CDR3 is CASSQAEDEQFF. CDR3 DNA: TGCGCCAGCAGCCAAGCAGAGGATGAGCAGTTCTTC.

CDR3 loop: CASNRQINYGYTF. The CDR3, as DNA: TGTGCCAGCAATCGACAGATTAACTATGGCTACACCTTC. The chain uses TRBV5-6 and TRBJ1-2; perhaps TRBD1 as D (5 bases). The CDR3 is made up of 13 amino acids. The V end lost 6 bases, the J end lost 1 base, and 10 bases lay between the germline ends. Germline CDR1 reads SGHDT; CDR2 reads YYEEEE. The entire variable domain, with the rest obtained from reference TRBV5-6 and TRBJ1-2, is as follows: DAGVTQSPTHLIKTRGQQVTLRCSPKSGHDTVSWYQQALGQGPQFIFQYYEEEERQRGNFPDRFSGHQFPNYSSELNVNALLLGDSALYLCASNRQINYGYTFGSGTRLTVV.

This chain links TRBV27 with TRBJ2-1, with 7 bases matching TRBD2. V lost 5 bases and J lost 2; bases outside the gene matches: 6. The CDR3 is 15 residues long. Germline CDR1 is MNHEY and CDR2 is SMNVEV (reference sequence). The CDR3 bases are TGTGCCAGCAGTGAGGAGCGGGGACCCTACAATGAGCAGTTCTTC. This sequence encodes CASSEERGPYNEQFF.

The V call is TRBV7-9, the J call TRBJ2-1, with 9 bases identical to TRBD2. The CDR3 spans 15 residues. Per germline, CDR1 SEHNR and CDR2 FQNEAQ (reference sequence). V lost 5 bases and J lost 5; bases outside the gene matches: 7. The chain's CDR3 is CASSRAPSGNNEQFF. DNA for the CDR3: TGTGCCAGCAGCCGAGCGCCTAGCGGGAACAATGAGCAGTTCTTC.

The chain employs TRBV3-1 (or the pseudogene TRBV3-2) and TRBJ2-7; 11 positions match TRBD2. This CDR3 spans 15 amino acids. The ends lost 4 bases at V and 4 bases at J; junction bases unmatched: 6. The germline V gene encodes CDR1 LGHDT and CDR2 YNNKEL (reference sequence). Written as DNA, the CDR3 is TGTGCCAGCAGCCCATCCCCTAGCGGGGGGTACGAGCAGTACTTC. Protein sequence: CASSPSPSGGYEQYF.